This TCR beta chain appears in the sequencing data of a study of blood T cells in healthy people across ages. Next came a second PCR, run for about 6 to 12 cycles, which used a sample-barcoded 5' primer along with a J-beta primer mix. The authors tagged each cDNA molecule using a template-switch adaptor with 12 random nucleotides. Via MiXCR, TCRdb re-called the 5' RACE reads, giving one row per CDR3 protein. The repertoire holds around 790,000 distinct CDR3 sequences, under 45% seen once, with around 21% in the top ten. This clonotype was seen only a few times. V lost 2 bases and J lost 0, with 14 bases in between. Germline lookup yields CDR1 LGHDT and CDR2 YNNKEL (reference sequence). This CDR3 comprises 18 residues.

Sequencing was performed on blood. The chain joins TRBV3-1 to TRBJ2-6; tentatively, D is TRBD1 (5 bases). The TCR comes from a man in his 60s in good health. Written as DNA, the CDR3 is TGTGCCAGCAGCCAAAGACCAATGACAGTCTCTGGGGCCAACGTCCTGACTTTC. Its translation is CASSQRPMTVSGANVLTF.